This TCR beta chain comes out of a study of cytomegalovirus exposure and HLA in healthy donors. The PCR ran on 60 Vbeta and 13 Jbeta primers. The assay was immunoSEQ multiplex PCR, and TCRdb's table has in-frame clones only and misses some. The sample consists of 200,000 to 250,000 clones, approximately 80% of them appearing once. The CDR3 length is 14 residues. Trimming removed 3 bases at V and 2 bases at J, with 11 bases between. Germline V gives CDR1 MDHEN, CDR2 SYDVKM. The chain combines TRBV28 with TRBJ2-7; weak D call: TRBD1 (6 bases). The TCR was taken from a man aged 50-60 years in good health and CMV-seronegative. Sequenced material: PBMCs. The CDR3 DNA reads TGTGCCAGCAGTTTCGCTCAGGGGACCTACGAGCAGTACTTC. This encodes CASSFAQGTYEQYF. Full variable domain (outside the CDR3, taken from reference TRBV28 and TRBJ2-7): DVKVTQSSRYLVKRTGEKVFLECVQDMDHENMFWYRQDPGLGLRLIYFSYDVKMKEKGDIPEGYSVSREKKERFSLILESASTNQTSMYLCASSFAQGTYEQYFGPGTRLTVT.